One sample yielded the 10 T cell receptor beta chains listed below, sequenced in a study of cytomegalovirus exposure and HLA in healthy donors. With 60 Vbeta and 13 Jbeta primers, the PCR was carried out. Data came from immunoSEQ multiplex PCR; TCRdb stores just in-frame clones and leaves some out. The data contain 95,000 to 150,000 clones, roughly 9% of them singletons. The source material was PBMCs. Receptors originate from a middle-aged woman in good health and CMV-seropositive.

This clone was observed a few times. The gene calls are TRBV29-1 and TRBJ1-4; D gene ambiguous. V gave up 5 bases and J gave up 7 bases, with 11 bases separating them. Looked up from germline, CDR1 is SQVTM and CDR2 is ANQGSEA. This CDR3 has 12 amino acids. The CDR3 DNA is TGCAGCGTTCAAGTGGAGGGTGAAAAACTGTTTTTT. Translated: CSVQVEGEKLFF.

This clone was counted a few times. The chain has TRBV7-9 and TRBJ1-1; D not resolved. Germline-derived CDR1 and CDR2 are SEHNR and FQNEAQ (reference sequence). The CDR3 loop spans 17 amino acids. V was cut by 6 bases and J by 5 bases, with 25 bases left in between. The CDR3 nucleotides are TGTGCCAGCAGACCCATTATACGCCCCTCCCTCGGGACTGAAGCTTTCTTT. The encoded protein is CASRPIIRPSLGTEAFF.

In this sample, this clone turned up a few times. This chain joins TRBV25-1 and TRBJ2-1, with TRBD1 as a possible D gene (6 bases). Germline V gene data show CDR1 as MGHDK and CDR2 as SYGVNS. The CDR3 is 15 amino acids. With 0 bases removed from V and 12 bases from J, the gap between germline ends came to 18 bases. For the CDR3, the DNA is TGTGCCAGCAGTGAATATAAGGACGGGGACATTCGGCAGTTCTTC. Translation gives CASSEYKDGDIRQFF.

CDR3 sequence: CASSYGQGRNQPQHF. The DNA for the CDR3 is TGTGCCAGCAGTTACGGGCAGGGCAGGAATCAGCCCCAGCATTTT. The chain uses TRBV6-6 and TRBJ1-5; possibly TRBD1 for D (5 bases). With 2 bases removed from V and 4 bases from J, the gap between germline ends came to 12 bases. The CDR3 is 15 amino acids. CDR1 MNHNY and CDR2 SVGAGI come from the germline V gene (reference sequence).

The rearrangement uses TRBV10-2 and TRBJ1-5; D is unresolved. Germline values: CDR1 WSHSY, CDR2 SAAADI. The CDR3 is 17 residues long. With 0 bases removed from V and 0 bases from J, the gap between germline ends came to 12 bases. CDR3 in DNA: TGCGCCAGCAGTGAGTCTGCGGGCGGATTTAGCAATCAGCCCCAGCATTTT. Its protein product is CASSESAGGFSNQPQHF.

This clone appeared a few times. J is TRBJ2-7 and V is TRBV7-9; 8 bases map to TRBD1. The CDR3 has 17 amino acids. The J segment lost 7 bases and the V segment lost 5 bases, leaving 19 bases of the junction unmatched. Looked up from germline, CDR1 is SEHNR and CDR2 is FQNEAQ (reference sequence). The CDR3 loop is CASSLPRLGQGPWEQYF. The CDR3 nucleotides read TGTGCCAGCAGCCTTCCGCGCCTTGGACAGGGCCCCTGGGAGCAGTACTTC.

For this clone: The conserved final phenylalanine or tryptophan is absent from the CDR3, which likely points to a read error. The CDR3 spells CACQIGQGGTEAFL. Here the CDR3 DNA reads TGTGCCTGCCAAATTGGTCAGGGAGGAACTGAAGCTTTCTTG. V is TRBV30 and J is TRBJ1-1; D might be TRBD1 (5 bases). Trimming shortened V by 6 bases and J by 5 bases, and 19 bases separated the two germline ends. Germline CDR1 is GTSNPN and CDR2 is SVGIG (reference sequence). The CDR3 covers 14 residues.

This clone came up once. The chain has TRBV2 and TRBJ2-1; 10 nucleotides agree with TRBD2. The V gene's germline CDR1 is SNHLY and CDR2 FYNNEI. The CDR3 runs 16 residues. Germline trimming cut 6 bases from V and 4 bases from J; bases unmatched to any gene: 9. CDR3 DNA: TGTGCCAGCAGCCCGAGCGGGGGGGCCGTATACAATGAGCAGTTCTTC. It codes for CASSPSGGAVYNEQFF.

This clone appeared a few times. The rearrangement links TRBV10-3 to TRBJ2-6, with D unclear. This CDR3 has 17 amino acids. Germline CDR1 and CDR2: ENHRY and SYGVKD. V gave up 2 bases and J gave up 0 bases, with 11 bases separating them. The CDR3 reads CAISEGLSYSGANVLTF. The CDR3 coding sequence is TGTGCCATCAGTGAGGGCTTATCTTACTCTGGGGCCAACGTCCTGACTTTC.

V is TRBV2 and J is TRBJ2-7; 7 bases map to TRBD1. CDR3 length: 14 amino acids. The germline V gene has CDR1 SNHLY and CDR2 FYNNEI. V trimming: 3 bases; J trimming: 2 bases; junction bases outside the gene matches: 4. CDR3 nucleotide sequence: TGTGCCAGCAGTGACCCGGGACAGACCTACGAGCAGTACTTC. The encoded protein is CASSDPGQTYEQYF.